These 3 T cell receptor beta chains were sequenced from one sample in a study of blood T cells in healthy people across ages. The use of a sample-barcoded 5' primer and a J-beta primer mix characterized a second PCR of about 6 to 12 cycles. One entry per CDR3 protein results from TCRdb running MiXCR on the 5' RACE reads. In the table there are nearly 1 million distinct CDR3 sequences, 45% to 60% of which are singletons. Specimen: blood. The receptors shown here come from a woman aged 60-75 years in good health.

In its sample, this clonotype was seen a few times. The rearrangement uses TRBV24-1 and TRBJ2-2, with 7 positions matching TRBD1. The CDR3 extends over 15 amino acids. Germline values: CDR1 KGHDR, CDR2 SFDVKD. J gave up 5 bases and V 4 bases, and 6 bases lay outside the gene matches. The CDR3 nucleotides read TGTGCCACCAGTGACACCGGGACAGCTACCGGGGAGCTGTTTTTT. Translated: CATSDTGTATGELFF.

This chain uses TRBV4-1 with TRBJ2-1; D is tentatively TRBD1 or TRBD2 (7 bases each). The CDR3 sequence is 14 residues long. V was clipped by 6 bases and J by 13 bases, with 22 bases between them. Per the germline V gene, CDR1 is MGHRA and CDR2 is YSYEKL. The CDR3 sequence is CASSWGQREETQFF. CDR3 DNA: TGCGCCAGCAGTTGGGGACAGCGGGAAGAGACCCAGTTCTTC.

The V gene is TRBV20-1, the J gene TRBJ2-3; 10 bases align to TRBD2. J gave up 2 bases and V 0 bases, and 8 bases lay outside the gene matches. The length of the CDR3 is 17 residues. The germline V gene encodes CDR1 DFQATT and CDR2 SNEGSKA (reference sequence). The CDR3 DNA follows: TGCAGTGCTAGAGATCCCCCTAGCGGGAGAAACACAGATACGCAGTATTTT. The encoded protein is CSARDPPSGRNTDTQYF.